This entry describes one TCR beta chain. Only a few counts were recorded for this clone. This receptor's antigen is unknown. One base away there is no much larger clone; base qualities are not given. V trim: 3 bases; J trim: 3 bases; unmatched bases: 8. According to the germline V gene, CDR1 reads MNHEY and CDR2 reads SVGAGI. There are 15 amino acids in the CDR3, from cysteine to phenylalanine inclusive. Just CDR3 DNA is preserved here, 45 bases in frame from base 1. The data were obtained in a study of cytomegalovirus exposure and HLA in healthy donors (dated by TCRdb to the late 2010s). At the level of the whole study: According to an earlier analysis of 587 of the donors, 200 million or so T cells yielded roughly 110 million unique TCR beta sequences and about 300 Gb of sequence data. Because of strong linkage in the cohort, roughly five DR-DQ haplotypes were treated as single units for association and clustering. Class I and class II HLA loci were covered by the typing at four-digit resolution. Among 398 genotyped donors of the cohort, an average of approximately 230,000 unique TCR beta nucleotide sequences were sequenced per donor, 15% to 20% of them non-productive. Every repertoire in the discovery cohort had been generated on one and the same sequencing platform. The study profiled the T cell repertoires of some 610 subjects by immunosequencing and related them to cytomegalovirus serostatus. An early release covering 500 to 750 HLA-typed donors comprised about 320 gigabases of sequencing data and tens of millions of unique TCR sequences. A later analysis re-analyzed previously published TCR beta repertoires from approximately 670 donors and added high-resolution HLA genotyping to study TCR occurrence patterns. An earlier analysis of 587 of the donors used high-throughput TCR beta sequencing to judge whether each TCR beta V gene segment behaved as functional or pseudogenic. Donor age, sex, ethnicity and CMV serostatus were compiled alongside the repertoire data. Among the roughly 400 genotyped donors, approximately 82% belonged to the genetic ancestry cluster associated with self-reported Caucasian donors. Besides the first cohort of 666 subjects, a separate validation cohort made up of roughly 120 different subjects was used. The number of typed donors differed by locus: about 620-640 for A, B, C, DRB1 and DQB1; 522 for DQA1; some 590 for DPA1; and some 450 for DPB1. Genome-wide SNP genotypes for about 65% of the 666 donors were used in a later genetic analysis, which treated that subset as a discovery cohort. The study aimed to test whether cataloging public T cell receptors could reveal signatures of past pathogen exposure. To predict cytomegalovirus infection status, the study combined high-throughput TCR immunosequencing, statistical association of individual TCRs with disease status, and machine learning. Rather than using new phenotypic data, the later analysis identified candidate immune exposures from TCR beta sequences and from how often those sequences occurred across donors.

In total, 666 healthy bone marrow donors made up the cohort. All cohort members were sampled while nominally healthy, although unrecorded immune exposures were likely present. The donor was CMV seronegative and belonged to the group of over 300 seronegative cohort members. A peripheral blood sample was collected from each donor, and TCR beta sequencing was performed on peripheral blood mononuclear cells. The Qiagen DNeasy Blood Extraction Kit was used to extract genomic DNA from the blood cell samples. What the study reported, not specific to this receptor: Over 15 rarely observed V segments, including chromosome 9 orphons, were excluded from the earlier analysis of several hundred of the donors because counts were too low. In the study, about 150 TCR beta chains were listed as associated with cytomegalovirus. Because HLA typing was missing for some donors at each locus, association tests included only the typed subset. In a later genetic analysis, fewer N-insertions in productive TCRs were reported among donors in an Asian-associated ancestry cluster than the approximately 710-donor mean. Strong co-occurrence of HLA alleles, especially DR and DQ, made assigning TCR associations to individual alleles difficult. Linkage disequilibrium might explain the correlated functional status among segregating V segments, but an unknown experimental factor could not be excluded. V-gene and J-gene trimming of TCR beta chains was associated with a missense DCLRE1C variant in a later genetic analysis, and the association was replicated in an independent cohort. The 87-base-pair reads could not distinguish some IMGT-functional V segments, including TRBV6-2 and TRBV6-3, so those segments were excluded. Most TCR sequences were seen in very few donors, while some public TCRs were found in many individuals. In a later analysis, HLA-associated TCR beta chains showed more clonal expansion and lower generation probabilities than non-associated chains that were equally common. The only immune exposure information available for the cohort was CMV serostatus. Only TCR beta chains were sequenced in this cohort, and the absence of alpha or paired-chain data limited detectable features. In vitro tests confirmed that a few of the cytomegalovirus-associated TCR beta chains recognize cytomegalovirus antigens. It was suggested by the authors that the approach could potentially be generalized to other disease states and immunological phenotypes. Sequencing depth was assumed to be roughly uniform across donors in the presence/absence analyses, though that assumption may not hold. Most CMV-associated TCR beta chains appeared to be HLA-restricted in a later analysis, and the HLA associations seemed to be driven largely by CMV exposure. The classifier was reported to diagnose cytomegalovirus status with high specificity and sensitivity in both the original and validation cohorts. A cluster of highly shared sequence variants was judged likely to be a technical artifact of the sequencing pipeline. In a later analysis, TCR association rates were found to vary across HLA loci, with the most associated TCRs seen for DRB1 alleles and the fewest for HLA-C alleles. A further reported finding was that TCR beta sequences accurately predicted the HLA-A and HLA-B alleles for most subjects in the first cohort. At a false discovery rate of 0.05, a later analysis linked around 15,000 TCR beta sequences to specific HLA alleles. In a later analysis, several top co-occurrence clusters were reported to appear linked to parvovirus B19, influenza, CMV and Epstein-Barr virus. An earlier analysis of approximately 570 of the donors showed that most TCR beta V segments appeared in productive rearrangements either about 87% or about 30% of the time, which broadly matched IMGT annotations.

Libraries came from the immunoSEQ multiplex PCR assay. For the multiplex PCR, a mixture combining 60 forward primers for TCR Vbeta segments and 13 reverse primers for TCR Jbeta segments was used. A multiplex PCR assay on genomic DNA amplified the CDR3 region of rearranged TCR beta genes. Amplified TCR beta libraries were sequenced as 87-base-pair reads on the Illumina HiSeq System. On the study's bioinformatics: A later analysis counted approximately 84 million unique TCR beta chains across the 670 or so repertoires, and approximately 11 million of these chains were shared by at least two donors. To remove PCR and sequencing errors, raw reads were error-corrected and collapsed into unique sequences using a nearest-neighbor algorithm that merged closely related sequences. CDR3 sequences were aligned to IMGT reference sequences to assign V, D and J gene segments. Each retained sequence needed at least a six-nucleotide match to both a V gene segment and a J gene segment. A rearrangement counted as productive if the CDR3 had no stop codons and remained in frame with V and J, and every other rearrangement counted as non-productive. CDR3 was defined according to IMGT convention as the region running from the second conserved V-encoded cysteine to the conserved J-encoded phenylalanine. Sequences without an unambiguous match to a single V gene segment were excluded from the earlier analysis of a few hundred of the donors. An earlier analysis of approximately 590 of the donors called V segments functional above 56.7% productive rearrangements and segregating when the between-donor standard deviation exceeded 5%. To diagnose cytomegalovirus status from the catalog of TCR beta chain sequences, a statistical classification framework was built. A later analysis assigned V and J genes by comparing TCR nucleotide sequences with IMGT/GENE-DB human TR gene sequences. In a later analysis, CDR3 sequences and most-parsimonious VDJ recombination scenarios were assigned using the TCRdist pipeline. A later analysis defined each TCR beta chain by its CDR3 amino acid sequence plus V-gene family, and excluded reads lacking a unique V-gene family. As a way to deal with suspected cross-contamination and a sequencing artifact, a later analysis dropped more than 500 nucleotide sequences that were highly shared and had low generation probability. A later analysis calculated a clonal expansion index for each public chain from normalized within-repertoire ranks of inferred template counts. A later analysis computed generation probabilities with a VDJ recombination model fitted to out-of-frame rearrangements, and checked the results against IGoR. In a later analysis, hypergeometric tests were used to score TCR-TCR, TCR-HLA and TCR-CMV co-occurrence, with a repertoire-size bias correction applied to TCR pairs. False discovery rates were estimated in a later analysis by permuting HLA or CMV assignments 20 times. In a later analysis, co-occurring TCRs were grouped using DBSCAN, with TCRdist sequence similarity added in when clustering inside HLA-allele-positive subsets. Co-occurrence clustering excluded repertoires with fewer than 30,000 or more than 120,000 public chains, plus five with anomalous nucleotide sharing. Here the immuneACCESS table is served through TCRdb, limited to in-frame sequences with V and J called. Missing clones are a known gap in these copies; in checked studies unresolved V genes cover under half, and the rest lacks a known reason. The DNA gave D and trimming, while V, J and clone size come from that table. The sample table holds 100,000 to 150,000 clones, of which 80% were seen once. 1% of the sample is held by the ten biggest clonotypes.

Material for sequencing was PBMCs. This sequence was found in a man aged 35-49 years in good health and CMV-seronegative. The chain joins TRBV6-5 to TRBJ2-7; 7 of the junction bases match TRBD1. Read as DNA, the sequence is TGTGCCAGCAGTTATAGGCTGGACAGGAACTACGAGCAGTACTTC. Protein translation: CASSYRLDRNYEQYF.